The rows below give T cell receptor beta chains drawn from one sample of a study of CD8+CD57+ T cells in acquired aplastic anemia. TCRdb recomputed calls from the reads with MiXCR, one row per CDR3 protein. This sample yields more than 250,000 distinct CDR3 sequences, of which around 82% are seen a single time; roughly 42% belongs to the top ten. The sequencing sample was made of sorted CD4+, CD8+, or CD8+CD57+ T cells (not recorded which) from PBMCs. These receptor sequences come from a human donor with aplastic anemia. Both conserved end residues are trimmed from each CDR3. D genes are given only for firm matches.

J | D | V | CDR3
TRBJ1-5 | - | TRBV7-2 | ASSLTGSQPQH
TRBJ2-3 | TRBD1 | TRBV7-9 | ASSEGGTYGAN
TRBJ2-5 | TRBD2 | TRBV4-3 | ASSHNPGGETQY
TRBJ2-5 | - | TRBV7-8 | ASSLRSNSFQETQY
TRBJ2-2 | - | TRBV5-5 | ASSLDTGELF
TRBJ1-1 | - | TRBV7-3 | ASSLWVGMNTEAF
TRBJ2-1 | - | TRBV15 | ATSSRGRTYEQF
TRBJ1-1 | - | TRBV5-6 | ASSSEGENTEAF
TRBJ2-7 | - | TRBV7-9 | ASSLAGSYGAYVQY
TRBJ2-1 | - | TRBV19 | ASKRGGDNEQF
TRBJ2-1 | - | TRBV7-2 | ASSTQAEGPRGQF
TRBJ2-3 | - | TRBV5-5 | ASSLAPGRSTDTQY
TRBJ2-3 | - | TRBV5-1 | ASSEGGTNKQY
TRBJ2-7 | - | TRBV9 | ASSGRGLAYDQY
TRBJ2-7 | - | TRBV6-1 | ASSEEHEQY
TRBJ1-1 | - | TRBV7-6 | ASSLAHAGKNTQF